The clone carrying this T cell receptor (beta chain) was observed a few times. Its target is not known. It was with 60 Vbeta and 13 Jbeta primers that the PCR ran. Sequencing used immunoSEQ multiplex PCR; TCRdb keeps in-frame clones, though not all of them. This table holds some 170,000 clones, 60% to 85% found once. This specimen belongs to a study of cytomegalovirus exposure and HLA in healthy donors. Study findings and constraints: Earlier analysis yielded a pattern in which most TCR beta V segments were productive about 90% or about 30% of the time.

The ends were cut back, 6 bases at V and 3 bases at J, with 14 bases in the middle. This CDR3 region has 14 residues. Germline V gene data show CDR1 as SEHNR and CDR2 as FQNEAQ (reference sequence). Donors counted as nominally healthy when sampled, yet unrecorded immune exposures were likely. This TCR derives from a woman between 45 and 65 years old in good health and CMV-seropositive. The J gene is TRBJ1-2, the V gene TRBV7-9, with D possibly TRBD1 on 5 matching bases. The sequenced material came from PBMCs. The CDR3 spells CASSLLGGHYGYTF. DNA of the CDR3: TGTGCCAGCAGTCTCCTGGGGGGACACTATGGCTACACCTTC.